The 15 T cell receptor beta chains listed next were all sequenced from one sample in a study of technical replicates of blood from four donors. Assay used: immunoSEQ multiplex PCR; TCRdb lists only in-frame clones, some missing. This sample has about 69,000 clones; about 87% occur once, and the top ten carry 4% to 5%. Sequencing input: PBMCs. These receptors all stem from a human donor in good health. Some clones in this sample may be carry-over from other donors' samples.

The rearrangement links TRBV2 to TRBJ1-6; 9 nucleotides match TRBD1. CDR3 length equals 15 residues. Germline V gene lookup returns CDR1 SNHLY and CDR2 FYNNEI. J lost 1 base, V lost 6 bases, and 1 base had no gene match. The CDR3 protein is CASRDRGSYNSPLHF. CDR3 DNA: TGTGCCAGCAGGGACAGGGGTTCCTATAATTCACCCCTCCACTTT.

The chain uses TRBV27 and TRBJ2-1, with a weak D call TRBD2 (6 bases). Germline values: CDR1 MNHEY, CDR2 SMNVEV (reference sequence). The CDR3 loop spans 16 amino acids. The V gene lost 0 bases and the J gene lost 7 bases, with 16 bases spanning the gap. The CDR3 sequence is CASSLSPLAFPNEQFF. The CDR3 DNA sequence: TGTGCCAGCAGTTTATCACCACTAGCCTTCCCGAATGAGCAGTTCTTC.

This chain connects TRBV5-1 to TRBJ1-6; 7 nucleotides line up with TRBD1. After removal of 4 bases from V and 9 bases from J, the junction contained 7 bases not matched to a gene. From germline, CDR1 is SGHRS and CDR2 YFSETQ. The CDR3 contains 14 residues. The DNA of the CDR3 is TGCGCCAGCAGCCCGGGGACAGCCCGTTCACCCCTCCACTTT. Amino acid sequence: CASSPGTARSPLHF. Full variable domain (remainder filled in from reference TRBV5-1 and TRBJ1-6): KAGVTQTPRYLIKTRGQQVTLSCSPISGHRSVSWYQQTPGQGLQFLFEYFSETQRNKGNFPGRFSGRQFSNSRSEMNVSTLELGDSALYLCASSPGTARSPLHFGNGTRLTVT.

The chain combines TRBV2 with TRBJ1-1; D perhaps matches TRBD1 (5 bases). CDR1 SNHLY and CDR2 FYNNEI come from the germline V gene. The CDR3 has 14 residues. V was cut by 3 bases and J by 4 bases, with 12 bases left in between. The CDR3 region is CASSEGRGSTEAFF. The CDR3 DNA reads TGTGCCAGCAGTGAGGGGAGGGGAAGCACTGAAGCTTTCTTT.

CDR3 sequence (DNA): TGTGCCGGGTCCAGCGGGAGCACCGAGACCCAGTACTTC. Protein sequence: CAGSSGSTETQYF. The chain links TRBV7-9 to TRBJ2-5, with 8 bases fitting TRBD2. The CDR3 loop spans 13 amino acids. Germline V gives CDR1 SEHNR, CDR2 FQNEAQ (reference sequence). J gave up 5 bases and V 11 bases, and 10 bases lay outside the gene matches.

The chain carries TRBV4-1 and TRBJ1-1; 11 bases line up with TRBD1. CDR1 MGHRA and CDR2 YSYEKL come from the germline V gene. The CDR3 is 14 residues long. V was clipped by 5 bases and J by 5 bases; unmatched bases: 4. The CDR3 loop reads CASSGQGAGTEAFF. CDR3 bases: TGCGCCAGCAGCGGACAGGGGGCGGGGACTGAAGCTTTCTTT.

Only one count was recorded for this clone. V and J are TRBV19 and TRBJ1-3, with a possible D match to TRBD1 (6 bases). Germline V gene lookup returns CDR1 LNHDA and CDR2 SQIVND (reference sequence). The length of the CDR3 is 14 residues. Trimming removed 8 bases at V and 0 bases at J, with 11 bases between. The chain's CDR3 is CASWDIRSGNTIYF. Here the CDR3 DNA reads TGTGCCAGTTGGGACATACGCTCTGGAAACACCATATATTTT. Together with reference TRBV19 and TRBJ1-3, the CDR3 gives the full variable domain: DGGITQSPKYLFRKEGQNVTLSCEQNLNHDAMYWYRQDPGQGLRLIYYSQIVNDFQKGDIAEGYSVSREKKESFPLTVTSAQKNPTAFYLCASWDIRSGNTIYFGEGSWLTVV.

The rearrangement joins TRBV5-1 to TRBJ2-5, with 7 bases that match TRBD1. The CDR3 contains 13 residues. V dropped 4 bases and J dropped 2; count of bases not matched to a gene: 2. Germline V gene data show CDR1 as SGHRS and CDR2 as YFSETQ. The CDR3 sequence is CASSQTGQETQYF. The CDR3 DNA sequence: TGCGCCAGCAGCCAGACAGGGCAAGAGACCCAGTACTTC.

V and J are TRBV5-8 and TRBJ2-1; 12 bases are shared with TRBD2. CDR3 length equals 17 residues. Germline V CDR1 and CDR2: SGHTS, YDEGEE. The junction had 10 bases not matched to a gene; V was cut back by 2 bases and J by 7 bases. The CDR3 is CASSLRYLAGGRNEQFF. Written as DNA, the CDR3 is TGTGCCAGCAGCTTAAGGTACCTAGCGGGAGGGCGGAATGAGCAGTTCTTC.

This clone turned up a few times. This chain joins TRBV4-1 and TRBJ2-3, with 8 bases matching TRBD2. Germline assignment: CDR1 MGHRA and CDR2 YSYEKL. This CDR3 is built from 15 residues. The V segment lost 4 bases and the J segment 2 bases; nucleotides outside the gene matches: 5. For the CDR3, the DNA is TGCGCCAGCAGCCGGATAGCGGGGATCACAGATACGCAGTATTTT. Its translation: CASSRIAGITDTQYF.

This chain joins TRBV15 and TRBJ1-2; no definite D call. Trimming removed 1 base at V and 8 bases at J, with 14 bases between. CDR1 is LNHNV and CDR2 is YYDKDF in the germline V gene (reference sequence). The length of the CDR3 is 14 residues. CDR3 residues: CATSRGSRSGGYTF. As DNA, the CDR3 is TGTGCCACCAGCAGAGGGTCCCGGTCCGGGGGCTACACCTTC.

The chain joins TRBV2 to TRBJ1-2; no firm D call. CDR1 is SNHLY and CDR2 is FYNNEI in the germline V gene. This CDR3 spans 13 amino acids. Trimming took 2 bases from V and 8 from J, leaving 12 bases between them. The CDR3 loop is CASSESGVGGYTF. The DNA for the CDR3 is TGTGCCAGCAGTGAAAGCGGGGTGGGCGGCTACACCTTC.

The chain uses TRBV9 and TRBJ2-1; no reliable D call. The germline V gene encodes CDR1 SGDLS and CDR2 YYNGEE. The CDR3 runs to 14 residues. V was trimmed by 4 bases and J by 0 bases, leaving 8 bases between them. The CDR3 DNA sequence: TGTGCCAGCAGCCCCCACAGCTCCTACAATGAGCAGTTCTTC. Its protein product is CASSPHSSYNEQFF.

The V gene is TRBV5-1, the J gene TRBJ1-3, with D perhaps matching TRBD1 (5 bases). The CDR3 runs to 15 residues. Trimming took 0 bases from V and 2 from J, leaving 9 bases between them. CDR1 is SGHRS, CDR2 YFSETQ, per germline. CDR3 in amino acids: CASSLAQGAGNTIYF. For the CDR3, the DNA is TGCGCCAGCAGCTTGGCCCAAGGGGCTGGAAACACCATATATTTT.

The chain combines TRBV9 with TRBJ1-1, with 9 bases identical to TRBD1. CDR3 size: 17 residues. Germline V gene lookup returns CDR1 SGDLS and CDR2 YYNGEE. The junction had 12 bases not matched to a gene; V was cut back by 3 bases and J by 3 bases. CDR3 sequence: CASSGPSRDRADTEAFF. CDR3 coding DNA: TGTGCCAGCAGCGGGCCGTCCCGGGACAGGGCTGACACTGAAGCTTTCTTT. Complete variable domain (other parts from reference TRBV9 and TRBJ1-1): DSGVTQTPKHLITATGQRVTLRCSPRSGDLSVYWYQQSLDQGLQFLIQYYNGEERAKGNILERFSAQQFPDLHSELNLSSLELGDSALYFCASSGPSRDRADTEAFFGQGTRLTVV.